These 11 T cell receptor beta chains were all obtained from the same sample, sequenced in a study of persistence of HIV-infected CD4 T cells. This was the immunoSEQ version 4 assay in survey mode. Here immunoSEQ multiplex PCR was the method, and the copy in TCRdb shows in-frame clones only, minus some. The table shows nearly 20,000 clones, with approximately 60% occurring only once. The stimulus was an HIV-1 Gag 15-mer peptide pool, about 1 ug/peptide/mL. Sorting selected CD4+ T cells upregulating both CD40 ligand and CD69. Their antigen targets remain unknown. Sequenced material: CD4+ T cells sorted from PBMCs after roughly 18-hour stimulation, taken from a patient who received antiretroviral therapy. The source is an adult woman with HIV who was CMV-seropositive.

This clone has a handful of counts. This CDR3 reads CASSYRGPIQETQYF. The DNA of the CDR3 is TGTGCCAGCAGTTACAGGGGGCCCATCCAAGAGACCCAGTACTTC. The genes are TRBV6-5 and TRBJ2-5; TRBD1 aligns across 7 bases. Looked up from germline, CDR1 is MNHEY and CDR2 is SVGAGI. V shed 2 bases and J 1 base; nucleotides not matched to a gene: 4. This CDR3 comprises 15 residues.

The chain couples TRBV3-1 (or the pseudogene TRBV3-2) to TRBJ1-1, with TRBD1 matching 7 bases. The CDR3 totals 13 residues. Germline CDR1 is LGHDT and CDR2 is YNNKEL (reference sequence). With V trimmed by 4 bases and J by 8 bases, 7 bases remained unmatched. CDR3 in DNA: TGTGCCAGCAGCCCCGGGACAGACCTGGAAGCTTTCTTT. This encodes CASSPGTDLEAFF.

The chain's CDR3 is CASSPNTGMGEKLFF. DNA of the CDR3: TGTGCCAGCAGCCCCAACACAGGGATGGGGGAAAAACTGTTTTTT. The rearrangement joins TRBV11-2 to TRBJ1-4; a weak D match, TRBD1 (6 bases). The CDR3 has 15 residues. Germline V CDR1 and CDR2: SGHAT, FQNNGV. V shed 5 bases and J shed 8 bases, with 18 bases lying between them.

This rearrangement joins TRBV19 to TRBJ2-1; D gene uncertain. The CDR3 runs 14 residues. Per the germline V gene, CDR1 is LNHDA and CDR2 is SQIVND (reference sequence). V shed 0 bases and J shed 1 base, with 4 bases lying between them. CDR3 in amino acids: CASSIDRSYNEQFF. As DNA, the CDR3 is TGTGCCAGTAGTATAGACCGGTCCTACAATGAGCAGTTCTTC.

The CDR3 loop is CASSQQQFPDLMHRDTQYF. CDR3 sequence (DNA): TGTGCCAGCAGCCAACAACAGTTCCCAGACTTGATGCATAGAGATACGCAGTATTTT. J is TRBJ2-3 and V is TRBV14; D unclear. This CDR3 region has 19 residues. V lost 2 bases to trimming and J lost 5 bases, with 26 bases between them. CDR1 and CDR2 (germline): SGHDN, FVKESK.

The chain has TRBV5-1 and TRBJ2-3, with 7 bases aligning to TRBD1. The V gene's germline CDR1 is SGHRS and CDR2 YFSETQ. This CDR3 is 15 amino acids long. The V gene end was trimmed by 4 bases and the J gene end by 2 bases; junction bases not matched to a gene: 7. As DNA, the CDR3 is TGCGCCAGCAGCCCTAGGGGACAGCCCACAGATACGCAGTATTTT. It encodes CASSPRGQPTDTQYF.

This clone appeared a single time. The V and J genes are TRBV7-6 and TRBJ1-4, with 7 bases lining up with TRBD1. The CDR3 is 13 amino acids. Losses at the gene ends were 2 bases for V and 7 bases for J; bases not matched to a gene: 1. Germline values: CDR1 SGHVS, CDR2 FNYEAQ. The CDR3 DNA follows: TGTGCCAGCAGCTTAAGACAGGGTGAAAAACTGTTTTTT. This translates into CASSLRQGEKLFF.

The chain carries TRBV5-1 and TRBJ1-5; no clear D gene. The CDR3 extends over 15 amino acids. Trimming took 4 bases from V and 0 from J, leaving 11 bases between them. Germline V lookup: CDR1 SGHRS, CDR2 YFSETQ. CDR3 protein: CASSPGRNSNQPQHF. The CDR3 coding sequence is TGCGCCAGCAGCCCCGGCAGAAATAGCAATCAGCCCCAGCATTTT.

V is TRBV9 and J is TRBJ2-3, with 7 bases lining up with TRBD2. The CDR3 has 15 amino acids. Germline CDR1 reads SGDLS; CDR2 reads YYNGEE. With V trimmed by 4 bases and J by 5 bases, 10 bases remained unmatched. Here the CDR3 reads CASSTTSAPLDTQYF. The DNA of the CDR3 is TGTGCCAGCAGCACAACTAGCGCCCCGTTAGATACGCAGTATTTT. Based on the CDR3 plus reference TRBV9 and TRBJ2-3, the full variable domain is DSGVTQTPKHLITATGQRVTLRCSPRSGDLSVYWYQQSLDQGLQFLIQYYNGEERAKGNILERFSAQQFPDLHSELNLSSLELGDSALYFCASSTTSAPLDTQYFGPGTRLTVL.

This clone was seen only a few times. The chain uses TRBV10-3 and TRBJ2-7, with TRBD1 matching 7 bases. V shed 10 bases, J shed 4 bases, and the junction held 10 bases outside the gene matches. The CDR3 runs 13 residues. Germline-derived CDR1 and CDR2 are ENHRY and SYGVKD. The CDR3 here is CATRQGEDYEQYV. CDR3 DNA: TGTGCCACCCGACAGGGAGAAGATTACGAGCAGTACGTC.

V is TRBV5-4 and J is TRBJ2-3; D tentatively fits TRBD1 or TRBD2 (5 bases each). The CDR3 runs 16 residues. Germline-derived CDR1 and CDR2 are SGHNT and YYREEE (reference sequence). Trimming stripped 4 bases from V and 1 base from J, with 16 bases between. The CDR3 loop reads CASSGGQGVRTDTQYF. CDR3 DNA sequence: TGTGCCAGCAGCGGGGGTCAGGGAGTCCGCACAGATACGCAGTATTTT.